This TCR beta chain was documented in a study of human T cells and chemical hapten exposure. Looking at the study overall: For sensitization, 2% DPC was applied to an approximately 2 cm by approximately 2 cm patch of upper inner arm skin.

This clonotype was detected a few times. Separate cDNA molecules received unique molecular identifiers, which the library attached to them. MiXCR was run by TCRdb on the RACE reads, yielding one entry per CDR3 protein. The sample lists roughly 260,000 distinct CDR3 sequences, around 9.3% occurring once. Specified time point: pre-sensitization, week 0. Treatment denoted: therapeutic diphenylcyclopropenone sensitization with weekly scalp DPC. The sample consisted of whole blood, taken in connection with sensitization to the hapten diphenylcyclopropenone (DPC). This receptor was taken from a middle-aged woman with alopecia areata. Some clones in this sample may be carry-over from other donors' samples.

The chain's CDR3 is CASSLVNREETQYF. CDR3 nucleotide sequence: TGTGCCAGCAGCTTGGTTAACAGGGAAGAGACCCAGTACTTC. The chain joins TRBV5-6 to TRBJ2-5, with D perhaps TRBD1 (6 bases). Per the germline V gene, CDR1 is SGHDT and CDR2 is YYEEEE. The CDR3 runs to 14 residues. The V end lost 0 bases, the J end lost 3 bases, and 9 bases lay between the germline ends.